The rows below give T cell receptor beta chains drawn from one sample of a study of cytomegalovirus exposure and HLA in healthy donors. Some clones are missing from TCRdb's copy, which holds only in-frame ones; the method was immunoSEQ multiplex PCR. The clone table shows 100,000 to 150,000 clones, with the ten largest holding 1.5% to 2%. Specimen: PBMCs. These receptors were collected from a man aged 18 to 30 in good health and CMV-seronegative. Each CDR3 is given with its conserved first and last residue. D genes are given only for firm matches.

j_call | d_call | v_call | cdr3_aa | cdr3_nt
TRBJ2-3 | TRBD2 | TRBV9 | CASSVSGLADTQYF | TGTGCCAGCAGCGTCTCGGGACTAGCGGATACGCAGTATTTT
TRBJ2-7 | TRBD1 | TRBV18 | CASSPQAQGVEQYF | TGTGCCAGCTCACCTCAAGCACAGGGGGTCGAGCAGTACTTC
TRBJ1-5 | TRBD1 | TRBV5-1 | CASSTGQGDQPQHF | TGCGCCAGCAGCACTGGACAGGGAGATCAGCCCCAGCATTTT
TRBJ2-7 | NA | TRBV6-6 | CASLGGDSLYEQYF | TGTGCCAGCCTAGGGGGGGACTCCCTATACGAGCAGTACTTC
TRBJ2-7 | NA | TRBV18 | CASSPPSAEPYEQYF | TGTGCCAGCTCACCACCATCCGCGGAACCCTACGAGCAGTACTTC
TRBJ2-5 | NA | TRBV28 | CASSTYQPYKETQYF | TGTGCCAGCAGCACCTACCAACCATATAAAGAGACCCAGTACTTC
TRBJ2-3 | NA | TRBV7-3 | CASSPGAGDTQYF | TGTGCCAGCAGCCCCGGTGCTGGAGATACGCAGTATTTT
TRBJ1-6 | NA | TRBV6-1 | CASSELTVHNSPLHF | TGTGCCAGCAGTGAACTCACAGTACATAATTCACCCCTCCACTTT
TRBJ2-1 | NA | TRBV5-4 | CASSLGQGLSYNEQFF | TGTGCCAGCAGTCTGGGGCAGGGGCTCTCCTACAATGAGCAGTTCTTC
TRBJ2-5 | NA | TRBV6-1 | CASSDRVQETQYF | TGTGCCAGCAGTGACAGGGTCCAGGAGACCCAGTACTTC
TRBJ1-4 | TRBD1 | TRBV7-7 | CASSPGTRDRLNEKLFF | TGTGCCAGCAGCCCGGGGACGCGGGACAGACTTAATGAAAAACTGTTTTTT
TRBJ2-7 | NA | TRBV7-2 | CASSLRTGSPSSYEQYF | TGTGCCAGCAGCTTGCGAACAGGTTCTCCTAGCTCCTACGAGCAGTACTTC
TRBJ2-7 | NA | TRBV29-1 | CSVGNGADYEQYF | TGCAGCGTCGGAAATGGAGCGGACTACGAGCAGTACTTC
TRBJ2-3 | TRBD2 | TRBV7-3 | CASSSPSGSTDTQYF | TGTGCCAGCAGCTCACCTAGCGGGAGCACAGATACGCAGTATTTT
TRBJ2-5 | NA | TRBV7-9 | CASSNPSRGQYF | TGTGCCAGCAGCAACCCCTCGAGGGGGCAGTACTTC
TRBJ2-5 | NA | TRBV7-9 | CATHQEGRETQYF | TGTGCCACCCACCAAGAGGGAAGGGAGACCCAGTACTTC
TRBJ1-1 | TRBD1 | TRBV5-6 | CASSYVPLLSGGTEAFF | TGTGCCAGCAGCTACGTCCCGCTTTTGTCAGGGGGCACTGAAGCTTTCTTT
TRBJ2-3 | TRBD2 | TRBV9 | CASDGSGGTDTQYF | TGTGCCAGCGATGGGAGCGGGGGCACAGATACGCAGTATTTT
TRBJ2-6 | NA | TRBV4-3 | CASSLSTSGANVLTF | TGCGCCAGCAGCCTTTCGACATCTGGGGCCAACGTCCTGACTTTC
TRBJ2-7 | NA | TRBV5-1 | CASSLLPRAVYEQYF | TGCGCCAGCAGCTTGTTGCCCAGGGCGGTGTACGAGCAGTACTTC
TRBJ2-7 | TRBD1 | TRBV6-6 | CASCNSGQGSYEQYF | TGTGCCAGCTGCAATTCGGGACAGGGCTCCTACGAGCAGTACTTC
TRBJ1-5 | NA | TRBV28 | CASTLSRKAPQPQHF | TGTGCCAGCACCCTTTCACGTAAAGCTCCTCAGCCCCAGCATTTT
TRBJ1-5 | NA | TRBV5-6 | CASSLNGGARNQPQHF | TGTGCCAGCAGCTTGAACGGCGGGGCGCGCAATCAGCCCCAGCATTTT
TRBJ1-2 | TRBD1 | TRBV5-6 | CASSLAGQGEVYGYTF | TGTGCCAGCAGCTTGGCGGGACAGGGCGAGGTCTATGGCTACACCTTC
TRBJ1-5 | NA | TRBV15 | CATSRVRQPQHF | TGTGCCACCAGCAGAGTTCGTCAGCCCCAGCATTTT
TRBJ2-4 | TRBD2 | TRBV28 | CASLAGGSLAKNIQYF | TGTGCCAGCTTAGCGGGAGGGTCGCTAGCCAAAAACATTCAGTACTTC
TRBJ2-7 | NA | TRBV28 | CASSLTPGYEQYF | TGTGCCAGCAGTCTCACCCCCGGGTACGAGCAGTACTTC
TRBJ1-1 | NA | TRBV4-2 | CASSETPNTEAFF | TGTGCCAGCAGCGAAACTCCGAACACTGAAGCTTTCTTT
TRBJ1-2 | NA | TRBV7-3 | CASSPYRGSYGYTF | TGTGCCAGCAGCCCTTATCGGGGGTCCTATGGCTACACCTTC
TRBJ2-7 | TRBD2 | TRBV10-3 | CAISGGREGYEQYF | TGTGCCATCAGTGGAGGGCGGGAGGGCTACGAGCAGTACTTC
TRBJ2-2 | TRBD1 | TRBV7-9 | CASSPRQGNKNTGELFF | TGTGCCAGCAGCCCGAGACAGGGGAATAAGAACACCGGGGAGCTGTTTTTT
TRBJ1-2 | TRBD1 | TRBV4-2 | CASSQVADRGTYGYTF | TGTGCCAGCAGCCAAGTTGCGGACAGGGGGACCTATGGCTACACCTTC
TRBJ1-1 | TRBD1 | TRBV4-2 | CASLKEEAGTVNTEAFF | TGTGCCAGCCTCAAGGAAGAGGCGGGGACAGTGAACACTGAAGCTTTCTTT
TRBJ1-1 | NA | TRBV29-1 | CSVEGTGRTEAFF | TGCAGCGTTGAAGGTACAGGGAGAACTGAAGCTTTCTTT
TRBJ1-1 | NA | TRBV7-3 | CASSPQLNTEAFF | TGTGCCAGCAGCCCACAGCTGAACACTGAAGCTTTCTTT
TRBJ2-2 | NA | TRBV2 | CASSVSGELFF | TGTGCCAGCAGTGTTTCGGGGGAGCTGTTTTTT
TRBJ1-3 | TRBD1 | TRBV9 | CASSFPGDRQISGNTIYF | TGTGCCAGCAGCTTCCCAGGGGACAGGCAGATCTCTGGAAACACCATATATTTT
TRBJ2-5 | TRBD1 | TRBV11-2 | CASSLGTGEQETQYF | TGTGCCAGCAGCTTGGGGACAGGGGAACAAGAGACCCAGTACTTC
TRBJ2-1 | TRBD2 | TRBV2 | CASSGLAGAEQFF | TGTGCCAGCAGTGGACTAGCGGGGGCTGAGCAGTTCTTC
TRBJ2-7 | NA | TRBV7-2 | CASQRFGAYEQYF | TGTGCCAGCCAACGATTTGGGGCTTATGAGCAGTACTTC
TRBJ1-3 | NA | TRBV5-4 | CASSSQGSGNTIYF | TGTGCCAGCAGCTCCCAGGGGAGTGGAAACACCATATATTTT
TRBJ1-4 | NA | TRBV7-2 | CASSFRTGEEKLFF | TGTGCCAGCAGCTTCAGGACGGGAGAAGAAAAACTGTTTTTT
TRBJ1-1 | NA | TRBV6-5 | CASRLQRNTEAFF | TGTGCCAGCAGGCTACAGAGGAACACTGAAGCTTTCTTT
TRBJ2-3 | NA | TRBV5-6 | CASSTLWRERTDTQYF | TGTGCCAGCAGCACCCTGTGGAGGGAAAGAACAGATACGCAGTATTTT
TRBJ2-2 | NA | TRBV19 | CATEPQGKGELFF | TGTGCCACAGAACCTCAGGGGAAGGGGGAGCTGTTTTTT
TRBJ2-5 | NA | TRBV19 | CASSMYSLGETQYF | TGTGCCAGTAGTATGTACAGCTTGGGAGAGACCCAGTACTTC
TRBJ2-2 | TRBD2 | TRBV5-1 | CASRPELAGYWELFF | TGCGCCAGCAGGCCTGAACTAGCGGGTTACTGGGAGCTGTTTTTT
TRBJ2-3 | NA | TRBV19 | CASTNTIGEADTQYF | TGTGCCAGTACCAATACGATCGGGGAGGCAGATACGCAGTATTTT
TRBJ2-1 | NA | TRBV2 | CASSEAPSPQFF | TGTGCCAGCAGCGAAGCGCCTAGCCCGCAGTTCTTC
TRBJ2-7 | TRBD2 | TRBV9 | CASSVRSLAGPAGEQYF | TGTGCCAGCAGCGTTCGGTCCCTAGCGGGGCCCGCTGGGGAGCAGTACTTC